This T cell receptor (beta chain) is from a study of graft-versus-host responses after intestinal transplantation. Study in general: The whole recipient group had anti-thymocyte globulin induction followed by tacrolimus and steroids for two to three years.

Some clones are missing from TCRdb's copy, which holds only in-frame ones; the method was immunoSEQ multiplex PCR. Among 95,000 or so clones listed, about nine tenths were seen once. This clone occurred a few times. The antigen remains unidentified. General study results and limits: GvH clones were identified in recipient marrow, with some first appearing in ileum or blood. Within allografts, high graft-versus-host to host-versus-graft clonal ratios were seen among patients with graft-donor T cell macrochimerism.

Germline V gene data show CDR1 as MRHNA and CDR2 as SNTAGT. The length of the CDR3 is 16 residues. Trimming took 2 bases from V and 0 from J; bases not matched to a gene: 2. This clonotype was sampled from a human patient who received an intestinal transplant, so some T cells may come from the graft donor. The chain carries TRBV6-4 and TRBJ2-3; 10 bases match TRBD2. The specimen comprised PBMCs, sampled around 450 days after intestinal transplant. CDR3 sequence (DNA): TGTGCCAGCAGTGACGGGACTAGCGAGAGCACAGATACGCAGTATTTT. Its protein is CASSDGTSESTDTQYF.